This entry is about one T cell receptor (beta chain). This record comes from a study of T cell responses to AZD1222 COVID-19 vaccine. Libraries were prepared by immunoSEQ multiplex PCR; TCRdb keeps only in-frame clonotypes and omits some of them. This sample carries about 110,000 clones, approximately 89% of them seen once, and the ten largest clones take over 3%. Germline lookup yields CDR1 PRHDT and CDR2 FYEKMQ (reference sequence). The CDR3 length is 17 residues. V was pared by 4 bases and J by 5 bases, with 15 bases of the junction left unmatched. The clonotype originates from an adult in good health. This specimen consisted of peripheral blood, obtained on day 0 of MenACWY control vaccination. The chain joins TRBV13 to TRBJ2-7; 9 nucleotides line up with TRBD1. The CDR3: CASSSYTGTGFRHEQYF. In DNA, the CDR3 is TGTGCCAGCAGCTCCTACACCGGGACAGGGTTCCGCCACGAGCAGTACTTC.